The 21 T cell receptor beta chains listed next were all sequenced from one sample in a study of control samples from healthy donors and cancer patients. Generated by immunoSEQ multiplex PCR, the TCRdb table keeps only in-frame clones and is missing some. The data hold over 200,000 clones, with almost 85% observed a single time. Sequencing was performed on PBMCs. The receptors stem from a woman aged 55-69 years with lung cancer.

The CDR3 DNA reads as TGCAGCGTCGGCGGGCCCAAAGCTTTCTTT. It translates to CSVGGPKAFF. The chain carries TRBV29-1 and TRBJ1-1; D remains unclear. The CDR3 is made up of 10 amino acids. The V end was cut by 6 bases, the J end by 9 bases, with 11 bases between. Germline V gene lookup returns CDR1 SQVTM and CDR2 ANQGSEA.

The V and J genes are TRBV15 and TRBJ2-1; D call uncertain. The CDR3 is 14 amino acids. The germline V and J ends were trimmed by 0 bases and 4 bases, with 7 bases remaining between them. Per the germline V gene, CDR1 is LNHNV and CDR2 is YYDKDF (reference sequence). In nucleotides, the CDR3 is TGTGCCACCAGCAGAGAGAGTCCATACAATGAGCAGTTCTTC. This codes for CATSRESPYNEQFF.

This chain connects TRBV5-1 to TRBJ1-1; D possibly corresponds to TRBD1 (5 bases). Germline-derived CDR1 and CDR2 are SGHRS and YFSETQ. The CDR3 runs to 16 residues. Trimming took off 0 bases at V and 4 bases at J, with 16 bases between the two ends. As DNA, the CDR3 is TGCGCCAGCAGCTTGGAAGTGACAGCGGGGTCCACTGAAGCTTTCTTT. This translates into CASSLEVTAGSTEAFF.

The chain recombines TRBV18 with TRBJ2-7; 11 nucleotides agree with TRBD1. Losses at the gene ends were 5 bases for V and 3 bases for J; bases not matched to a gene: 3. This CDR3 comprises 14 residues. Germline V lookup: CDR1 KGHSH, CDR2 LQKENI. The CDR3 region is CASSGTGGFYEQYF. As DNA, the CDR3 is TGTGCCAGCTCAGGGACAGGGGGTTTCTACGAGCAGTACTTC.

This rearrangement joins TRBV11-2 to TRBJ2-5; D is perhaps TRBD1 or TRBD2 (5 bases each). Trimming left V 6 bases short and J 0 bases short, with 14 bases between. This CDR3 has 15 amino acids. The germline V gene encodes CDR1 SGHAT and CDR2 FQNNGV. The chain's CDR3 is CASRGNRDDQETQYF. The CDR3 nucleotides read TGTGCCAGCAGGGGGAACCGGGACGACCAAGAGACCCAGTACTTC.

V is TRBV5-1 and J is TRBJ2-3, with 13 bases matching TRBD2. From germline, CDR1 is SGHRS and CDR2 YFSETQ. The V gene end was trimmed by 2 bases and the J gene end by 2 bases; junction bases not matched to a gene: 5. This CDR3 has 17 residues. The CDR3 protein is CASSLLAGGSDTDTQYF. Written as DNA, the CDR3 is TGCGCCAGCAGCTTACTAGCGGGGGGGAGCGACACAGATACGCAGTATTTT.

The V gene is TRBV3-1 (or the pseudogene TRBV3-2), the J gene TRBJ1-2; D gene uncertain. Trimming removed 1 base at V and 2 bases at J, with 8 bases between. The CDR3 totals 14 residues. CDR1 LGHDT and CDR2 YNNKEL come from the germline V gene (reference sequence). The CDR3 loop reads CASSQGVRNYGYTF. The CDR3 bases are TGTGCCAGCAGCCAAGGGGTCAGGAACTATGGCTACACCTTC.

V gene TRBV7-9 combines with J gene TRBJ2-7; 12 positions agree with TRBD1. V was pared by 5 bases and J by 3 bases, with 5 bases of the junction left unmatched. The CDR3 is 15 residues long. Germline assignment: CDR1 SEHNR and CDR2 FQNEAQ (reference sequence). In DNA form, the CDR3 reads TGTGCCAGCAGCCCCTGGGACAGGGGGCTCTACGAGCAGTACTTC. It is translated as CASSPWDRGLYEQYF.

CDR3 nucleotides: TGCGCCAGCAGCTTGGCTCAGAGGACAGATACGCAGTATTTT. Amino acids: CASSLAQRTDTQYF. J is TRBJ2-3 and V is TRBV5-1; D unclear. Deletions cut 0 bases from V and 3 bases from J, with 8 bases between. CDR3 length equals 14 residues. The germline gives CDR1 SGHRS, CDR2 YFSETQ.

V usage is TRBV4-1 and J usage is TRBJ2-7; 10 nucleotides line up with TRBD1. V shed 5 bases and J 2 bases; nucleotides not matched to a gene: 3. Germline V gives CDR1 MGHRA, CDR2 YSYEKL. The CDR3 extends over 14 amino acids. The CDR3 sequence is CASSSDRGPYEQYF. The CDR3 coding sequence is TGCGCCAGCAGCTCAGACAGGGGGCCCTACGAGCAGTACTTC.

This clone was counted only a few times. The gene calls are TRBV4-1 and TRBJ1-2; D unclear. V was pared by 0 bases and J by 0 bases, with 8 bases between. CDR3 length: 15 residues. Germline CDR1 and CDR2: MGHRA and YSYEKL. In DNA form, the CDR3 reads TGCGCCAGCAGCCAAGATCCTGTTACTAACTATGGCTACACCTTC. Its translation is CASSQDPVTNYGYTF.

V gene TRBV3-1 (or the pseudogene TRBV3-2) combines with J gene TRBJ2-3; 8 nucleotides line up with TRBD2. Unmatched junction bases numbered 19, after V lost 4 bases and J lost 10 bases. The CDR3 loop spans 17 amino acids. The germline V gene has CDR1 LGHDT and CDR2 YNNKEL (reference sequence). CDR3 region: CASSRGGLGVFRGSQYF. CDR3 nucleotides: TGTGCCAGCAGCCGGGGGGGACTAGGGGTGTTCAGGGGTTCGCAGTATTTT.

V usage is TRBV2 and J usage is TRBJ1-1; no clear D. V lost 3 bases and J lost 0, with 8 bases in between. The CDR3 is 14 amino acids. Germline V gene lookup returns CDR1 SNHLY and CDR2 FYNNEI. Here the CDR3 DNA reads TGTGCCAGCAGTGATTTACGGTTGAACACTGAAGCTTTCTTT. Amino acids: CASSDLRLNTEAFF.

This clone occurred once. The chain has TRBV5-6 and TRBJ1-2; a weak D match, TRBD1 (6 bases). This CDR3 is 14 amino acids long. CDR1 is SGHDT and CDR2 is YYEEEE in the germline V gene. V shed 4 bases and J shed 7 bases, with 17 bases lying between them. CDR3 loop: CASSLMGGPGGYTF. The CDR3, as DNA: TGTGCCAGCAGCCTGATGGGGGGCCCGGGTGGCTACACCTTC.

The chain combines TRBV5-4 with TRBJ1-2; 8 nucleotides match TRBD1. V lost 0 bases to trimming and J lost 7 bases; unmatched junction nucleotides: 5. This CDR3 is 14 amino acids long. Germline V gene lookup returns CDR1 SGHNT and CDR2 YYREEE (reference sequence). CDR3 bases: TGTGCCAGCAGCTTGGGCGGGACAGGTAGTGGCTACACCTTC. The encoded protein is CASSLGGTGSGYTF.

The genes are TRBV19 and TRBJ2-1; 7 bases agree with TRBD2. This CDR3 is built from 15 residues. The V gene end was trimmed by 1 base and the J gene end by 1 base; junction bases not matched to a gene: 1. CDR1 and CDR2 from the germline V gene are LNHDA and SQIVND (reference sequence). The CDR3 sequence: CASSIGTRSYNEQFF. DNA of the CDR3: TGTGCCAGTAGTATAGGGACTAGGTCCTACAATGAGCAGTTCTTC.

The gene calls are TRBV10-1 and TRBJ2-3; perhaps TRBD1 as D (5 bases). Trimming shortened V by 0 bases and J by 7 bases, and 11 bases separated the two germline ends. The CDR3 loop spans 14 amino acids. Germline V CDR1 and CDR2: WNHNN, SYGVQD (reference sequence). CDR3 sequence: CASSESGRANTQYF. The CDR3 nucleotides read TGCGCCAGCAGTGAGTCGGGCAGGGCAAATACGCAGTATTTT.

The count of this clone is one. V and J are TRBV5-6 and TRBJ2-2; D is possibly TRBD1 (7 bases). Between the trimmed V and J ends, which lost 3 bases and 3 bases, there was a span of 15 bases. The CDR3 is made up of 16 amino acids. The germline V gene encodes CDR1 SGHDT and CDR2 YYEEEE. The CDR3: CASSSRRDSYTGELFF. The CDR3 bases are TGTGCCAGCAGCTCCAGGAGGGACAGCTACACCGGGGAGCTGTTTTTT. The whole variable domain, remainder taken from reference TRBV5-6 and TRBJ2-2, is DAGVTQSPTHLIKTRGQQVTLRCSPKSGHDTVSWYQQALGQGPQFIFQYYEEEERQRGNFPDRFSGHQFPNYSSELNVNALLLGDSALYLCASSSRRDSYTGELFFGEGSRLTVL.

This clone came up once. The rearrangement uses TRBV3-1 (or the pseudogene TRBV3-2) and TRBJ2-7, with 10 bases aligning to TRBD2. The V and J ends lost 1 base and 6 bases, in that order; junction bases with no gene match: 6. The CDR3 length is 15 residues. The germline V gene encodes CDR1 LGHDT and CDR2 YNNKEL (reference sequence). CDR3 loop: CASSQGLAGVGEQYF. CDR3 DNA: TGTGCCAGCAGCCAAGGCCTAGCGGGAGTAGGCGAGCAGTACTTC.

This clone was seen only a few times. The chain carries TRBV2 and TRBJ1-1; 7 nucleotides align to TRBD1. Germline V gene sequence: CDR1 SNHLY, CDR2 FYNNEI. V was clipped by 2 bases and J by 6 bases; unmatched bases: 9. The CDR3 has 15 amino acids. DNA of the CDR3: TGTGCCAGCAGTGAAATAGGGGGCGACTCGGCTGAAGCTTTCTTT. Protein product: CASSEIGGDSAEAFF.

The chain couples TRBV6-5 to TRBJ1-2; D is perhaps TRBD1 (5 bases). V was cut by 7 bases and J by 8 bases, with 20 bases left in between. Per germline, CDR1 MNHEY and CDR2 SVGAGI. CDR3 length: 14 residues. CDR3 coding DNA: TGTGCCAGCAAAGACTTGGGGGGAGGACTGGGCTACACCTTC. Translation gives CASKDLGGGLGYTF.